This TCR beta chain was identified in a study of T cell repertoires in cytomegalovirus infection. Study summary: Matching HLA type, along with CMV infection, was indicated by public TCR beta signatures.

The germline V gene encodes CDR1 MGHRA and CDR2 YSYEKL. Trimming stripped 1 base from V and 10 bases from J, with 14 bases between. The CDR3 is 15 residues long. Each CDR3 protein gets one entry after TCRdb re-called the reads with MiXCR. The sample yields about 310,000 distinct CDR3 sequences, under 20% seen once. The V and J genes are TRBV4-1 and TRBJ1-6; tentative D call: TRBD1 (6 bases). The specimen sequenced was PBMCs. The receptor comes from a human donor in good health (CMV status not recorded). Some clones in this sample may be carry-over from other donors' samples. The CDR3: CASSQAPQGLSPLHF. The CDR3 nucleotides read TGCGCCAGCAGCCAAGCCCCACAGGGTCTGTCACCCCTCCACTTT.